Listed below are T cell receptor beta chains from one sample, sequenced in a study of cytomegalovirus exposure and HLA in healthy donors. Clones were read by immunoSEQ multiplex PCR, and TCRdb kept only the in-frame ones, dropping some. Of tens of thousands of clones detected, over 70% appear once; the ten largest clones hold about 1.2%. Sequencing input: PBMCs. The receptors were sampled from a girl aged 2-10 years in good health and CMV-seropositive. The CDR3 runs from the conserved cysteine through the conserved F or W.

CDR3	V	J	length
CASSLVTGVDTEAFF	TRBV7-9	TRBJ1-1	15
CASSEEGRVGFSYEQYF	TRBV6-1	TRBJ2-7	17
CASADGDYGYTF	TRBV6-1	TRBJ1-2	12
CASSKNGGEKLFF	TRBV19	TRBJ1-4	13
CASRGDGAFNQPQHF	TRBV27	TRBJ1-5	15
CASSGRTGITEAFF	TRBV27	TRBJ1-1	14
CASSRREGYEQFF	TRBV4-1	TRBJ2-1	13
CASSLASRTPNTEAFF	TRBV7-2	TRBJ1-1	16
CASSRGQSYNEQFF	TRBV19	TRBJ2-1	14
CSGGRLAGGTNDTQYF	TRBV29-1	TRBJ2-3	16
CASSRTSGSYEQYF	TRBV2	TRBJ2-7	14
CASSLRTSSKETQYF	TRBV27	TRBJ2-5	15
CASSPPLGGSKNEQFF	TRBV28	TRBJ2-1	16
CASSRTGGGSYEQYF	TRBV6-8	TRBJ2-7	15
CASSHTLGQGLDEQYF	TRBV5-1	TRBJ2-7	16
CASSSTGLAGADRRETQYF	TRBV7-9	TRBJ2-5	19
CAWSVVSPQETQYF	TRBV30	TRBJ2-5	14
CASSQEFRGDEQFF	TRBV4-1	TRBJ2-1	14
CASSSDLANVLTF	TRBV6-5	TRBJ2-6	13
CAWTGDRGQPQHF	TRBV30	TRBJ1-5	13
CASRGGGTYEQYF	TRBV18	TRBJ2-7	13
CAWNALAGAETQYF	TRBV30	TRBJ2-5	14
CASSYSGLSSYEQYF	TRBV6-6	TRBJ2-7	15
CASSHRQGEQYF	TRBV11-2	TRBJ2-7	12
CSVMTQGTANTGELFF	TRBV29-1	TRBJ2-2	16
CASRVEGLGVNEQFF	TRBV5-6	TRBJ2-1	15
CASSLSRGDTQYF	TRBV27	TRBJ2-3	13
CAWSRSSGNQPQHF	TRBV30	TRBJ1-5	14
CAWNSIGQAAYEQYF	TRBV30	TRBJ2-7	15
CASSANRELTEAFF	TRBV27	TRBJ1-1	14
CASSHGRTGNQPQHF	TRBV5-6	TRBJ1-5	15
CASSVGLAGSSYEQYF	TRBV9	TRBJ2-7	16
CAWSVAVQETQYF	TRBV30	TRBJ2-5	13
CATHPGQGGSGNTIYF	TRBV10-3	TRBJ1-3	16
CASSLRGSLYNEQFF	TRBV7-8	TRBJ2-1	15
CASSRPLAGYSEQYF	TRBV4-1	TRBJ2-7	15
CAISYSYGYTF	TRBV10-3	TRBJ1-2	11
CASSVTGSQETQYF	TRBV5-1	TRBJ2-5	14
CATTGGGSDTQYF	TRBV27	TRBJ2-3	13
CSVASQGSTEAFF	TRBV29-1	TRBJ1-1	13
CASSQGSIGTTLYEQYF	TRBV4-2	TRBJ2-7	17
CASSLGGFPNQPQHF	TRBV5-8	TRBJ1-5	15
CASSPLMRGSGTAETQYF	TRBV4-1	TRBJ2-5	18
CASRDPGTRHEQYF	TRBV5-1	TRBJ2-7	14
CASSSAGPYEQYF	TRBV7-9	TRBJ2-7	13
CASRGQTTDTQYF	TRBV6-6	TRBJ2-3	13
CASSQVYPLRREYTEAFF	TRBV4-1	TRBJ1-1	18
CASRGGDQPQHF	TRBV6-6	TRBJ1-5	12